The 13 T cell receptor beta chains listed next were all sequenced from one sample in a study of spatial heterogeneity in lung cancer. Regarding time point: sample taken at primary tumor resection. TCRdb re-called the 5' RACE reads through MiXCR, storing one row per CDR3 protein. The sample carries approximately 3,300 distinct CDR3 sequences, roughly 3.4% recorded once. This specimen consisted of lung tissue, obtained at surgery. The receptor set was obtained from a human donor with early-stage non-small cell lung cancer.

Judged by abundance, this clonotype is medium-sized (0.01 to 0.1%). This beta chain lies outside the target of a library built for alpha chains; its clone size means little. This chain connects TRBV12-3 or TRBV12-4 to TRBJ1-2; D may be TRBD1 (5 bases). Trimming took 6 bases from V and 8 from J, leaving 13 bases between them. This CDR3 is 12 amino acids long. The CDR3 region has the DNA TGTGCCAGCAGACCGGGACTAGGGGGCTACACCTTC. Its translation is CASRPGLGGYTF.

By share of the sample, this clonotype is medium-sized. This beta chain appears as a stray read in a library generated for alpha chains; its size is not informative. The rearrangement links TRBV3-1 to TRBJ1-6; tentatively, D is TRBD1 (6 bases). CDR1 is LGHDT and CDR2 is YNNKEL in the germline V gene (reference sequence). Trimming took 5 bases from V and 6 from J, leaving 11 bases between them. This CDR3 has 14 amino acids. The CDR3: CASSAGQSNSPLHF. Here the CDR3 DNA reads TGTGCCAGCAGCGCAGGACAGTCTAATTCACCCCTCCACTTT. The full variable domain, in which reference TRBV3-1 and TRBJ1-6 provide the parts outside the CDR3, is DTAVSQTPKYLVTQMGNDKSIKCEQNLGHDTMYWYKQDSKKFLKIMFSYNNKELIINETVPNRFSPKSPDKAHLNLHINSLELGDSAVYFCASSAGQSNSPLHFGNGTRLTVT.

This clonotype was found many times. This beta chain slipped into a library made for alpha chains as a stray read, so its size is not meaningful. This chain joins TRBV7-2 and TRBJ2-1, with D possibly matching TRBD2 (6 bases). The V and J ends lost 5 bases and 10 bases respectively, with 9 bases between them. Germline lookup yields CDR1 SGHTA and CDR2 FQGNSA. This CDR3 spans 11 amino acids. The CDR3 DNA reads as TGTGCCAGCAGCCTACGGGGGGAGCAGTTCTTC. Translating gives CASSLRGEQFF.

Comment on this clonotype: Since the library was made to target alpha chains, this beta chain is a stray read and its abundance is not meaningful. V and J are TRBV7-6 and TRBJ2-2; D gene ambiguous. Germline CDR1 and CDR2: SGHVS and FNYEAQ. The CDR3 is 16 residues long. V was shortened by 3 bases and J by 6 bases, with 17 bases between the two germline ends. For the CDR3, the DNA is TGTGCCAGCAGCTTGGCGACCGTAGGATACTCCGGGGAGCTGTTTTTT. Protein product: CASSLATVGYSGELFF.

Turning to this clonotype: At one end, the junction sequence differs from germline, possibly due to a read error. The size of this beta chain means little, since it is a stray read in a library made for alpha chains. The rearrangement uses TRBV6-5 and TRBJ1-1, with a tentative D call TRBD1 (5 bases). Germline values: CDR1 MNHEY, CDR2 SVGAGI. This CDR3 is built from 16 residues. CDR3 in amino acids: CASFKKVGGVNTEDFF. The CDR3, as DNA: TGTGCCAGCTTTAAGAAAGTGGGAGGGGTGAACACTGAAGATTTCTTT.

This clonotype was found many times. This beta chain slipped into a library made for alpha chains as a stray read, so its size is not meaningful. The V call is TRBV6-2 or TRBV6-3, the J call TRBJ1-2; 9 nucleotides agree with TRBD1. Germline V CDR1 and CDR2: MNHEY, SVGEGT. With V trimmed by 6 bases and J by 4 bases, 12 bases remained unmatched. The CDR3 spans 16 residues. CDR3 in DNA: TGTGCCAGCAGGAGCTCACCCCTGGACAGGGGCTATGGCTACACCTTC. This sequence encodes CASRSSPLDRGYGYTF.

This clonotype is classed as large. This beta chain is a stray read from a library made for alpha chains; its abundance is not meaningful. The rearrangement joins TRBV5-1 to TRBJ1-1, with D hard to call. Germline V lookup: CDR1 SGHRS, CDR2 YFSETQ. The length of the CDR3 is 14 residues. V dropped 0 bases and J dropped 1 base, with 7 bases sitting between them. The CDR3 coding sequence is TGCGCCAGCAGCTTGGATCGGTCGAACACTGAAGCTTTCTTT. Its translation is CASSLDRSNTEAFF.

This clonotype is labeled as medium-sized (0.01 to 0.1%). This beta chain is a stray sequence in a library constructed for alpha chains; its clone size is not meaningful. V is TRBV5-4 and J is TRBJ1-2; D might be TRBD1 (6 bases). Between the trimmed V and J ends, which lost 3 bases and 2 bases, there was a span of 8 bases. The germline gives CDR1 SGHNT, CDR2 YYREEE (reference sequence). CDR3 size: 13 residues. CDR3 region: CASSWDTNYGYTF. CDR3 nucleotides: TGTGCCAGCAGCTGGGACACGAACTATGGCTACACCTTC.

The table lists this clonotype with many counts. The library was designed around alpha chains, so this beta chain is a stray read whose abundance carries little weight. The chain joins TRBV12-3 or TRBV12-4 to TRBJ2-5; D uncertain. V shed 4 bases and J shed 0 bases, with 12 bases lying between them. This CDR3 spans 15 amino acids. The CDR3 here is CASSSGRSYQETQYF. CDR3 DNA sequence: TGTGCCAGCAGTTCCGGACGGTCGTACCAAGAGACCCAGTACTTC.

By proportion, this clonotype is medium-sized. The library was prepared for alpha chains; this beta chain is a stray read, so its frequency means little. The chain carries TRBV20-1 and TRBJ2-5; TRBD1 matches at 7 bases. CDR1 and CDR2 (germline): DFQATT, SNEGSKA (reference sequence). With 5 bases clipped from V and 4 bases from J, the junction kept 10 bases outside the gene matches. This CDR3 is 14 amino acids long. CDR3 sequence (DNA): TGCAGTGCTGGGACAGTTGGGTTAGGAGAGACCCAGTACTTC. Its protein is CSAGTVGLGETQYF.

This clonotype qualifies as medium-sized. This beta chain is off target for a library built for alpha chains, so its abundance means little. This chain uses TRBV30 with TRBJ1-3, with D hard to call. This CDR3 region has 11 residues. The germline V gene has CDR1 GTSNPN and CDR2 SVGIG (reference sequence). V gave up 5 bases and J gave up 8 bases, with 10 bases separating them. For the CDR3, the DNA is TGTGCCTGGGCCTTCGGGGACACCATATATTTT. It translates to CAWAFGDTIYF.

This clonotype is categorized as medium-sized. Little can be read into the size of this beta chain, an off-target read in a library designed for alpha chains. The genes are TRBV6-1 and TRBJ2-2; TRBD2 matches at 10 bases. Germline lookup yields CDR1 MNHNS and CDR2 SASEGT. The CDR3 totals 15 residues. Trimming cost V 6 bases and J 7 bases; bases outside gene matches: 8. The CDR3 protein is CASRRAGGQSGELFF. The CDR3 DNA is TGTGCCAGCAGGCGAGCGGGGGGGCAGAGCGGGGAGCTGTTTTTT.

This clonotype occurred many times. Found in a library prepared for alpha chains, this beta chain is an off-target read, and its abundance has little meaning. The chain couples TRBV7-9 to TRBJ2-1, with D perhaps TRBD1 (5 bases). V lost 1 base to trimming and J lost 6 bases, with 7 bases between them. This CDR3 has 13 amino acids. Germline values: CDR1 SEHNR, CDR2 FQNEAQ (reference sequence). The CDR3 DNA follows: TGTGCCAGCAGCTTAGTAAGGGGCAATGAGCAGTTCTTC. Its translation is CASSLVRGNEQFF. The full variable domain, its missing parts supplied by reference TRBV7-9 and TRBJ2-1, is DTGVSQNPRHKITKRGQNVTFRCDPISEHNRLYWYRQTLGQGPEFLTYFQNEAQLEKSRLLSDRFSAERPKGSFSTLEIQRTEQGDSAMYLCASSLVRGNEQFFGPGTRLTVL.